One T cell receptor (beta chain) is described in this entry. Its antigen is as yet unknown. The entry originates in a study of OX40 agonist ivuxolimab in advanced cancers. Findings and limits, study-wide: Antigen specificity of clonally expanded peripheral T cells was not established. At 0.1 to 3.0 mg/kg and by week 6, clonal expansion occurred in CD4+ and CD8+ blood T cells.

Germline V gives CDR1 MNHEY, CDR2 SVGAGI. The CDR3 contains 14 residues. V was pared by 6 bases and J by 0 bases, with 6 bases between. Sequencing was performed with immunoSEQ multiplex PCR; in TCRdb, only in-frame clones are kept and a portion is missing. The table has approximately 69,000 clones, around 82% seen once. This sample comprised CD4+ or CD8+ T cells sorted from blood, obtained in a trial of the OX40 agonist ivuxolimab. The receptor's source is an adult with an advanced solid tumor such as melanoma, head and neck, liver or kidney cancer. The chain couples TRBV6-5 to TRBJ2-6; D is unclear. The CDR3 region is CASSDHSGANVLTF. DNA of the CDR3: TGTGCCAGCAGCGATCACTCTGGGGCCAACGTCCTGACTTTC.